This T cell receptor (beta chain) came from a study of Graves' ophthalmopathy and Graves' hyperthyroidism. From RNA, the CDR3 regions of TCR beta chains were amplified and sequenced. RT-PCR with HTBI primers came first, then second-round multiplex PCR. TCRdb re-derived calls from the multiplex PCR reads in MiXCR, one entry per CDR3 protein. The table has 300,000 to 400,000 distinct CDR3 sequences, roughly 16% seen once. CDR3 length equals 16 residues. Losses at the gene ends were 3 bases for V and 5 bases for J; bases not matched to a gene: 9. Sequenced: peripheral blood. The sequence derives from an adult man with Graves' ophthalmopathy. The genes are TRBV12-3 or TRBV12-4 and TRBJ2-2; 7 nucleotides agree with TRBD1. This CDR3 is CASSFRPGGLTGELFF. Written as DNA, the CDR3 is TGTGCCAGCAGTTTTAGGCCAGGGGGTTTGACCGGGGAGCTGTTTTTT.